This entry is about one T cell receptor (beta chain). Primers used in a second PCR of about 7 to 12 cycles were a sample-barcoded 5' primer and a J-beta primer mix. Through a template-switch adaptor with 12 random nucleotides, each cDNA molecule received a tag. TCRdb called the 5' RACE reads again in MiXCR, with one record for every CDR3 protein. Of roughly 2 million distinct CDR3 sequences listed, approximately 50% are singletons. The germline V gene has CDR1 SGHAT and CDR2 FQNNGV. The CDR3 is 15 amino acids. Trimming removed 5 bases from V and 5 bases from J, with 17 bases in between. This sample was included in a study of blood T cells in healthy people across ages. Study in general: Per every two T cells, about one barcoded beta molecule was captured by template switching.

Donors ranged from about 6 to 90 years old and were healthy Caucasians in Russia. The sequenced sample was blood. V usage is TRBV11-2 and J usage is TRBJ2-3, with TRBD2 as a possible D gene (5 bases). The sequence was collected from a woman aged 40 to 55 in good health. This CDR3 reads CASSLSAGSLDTQYF. The DNA for the CDR3 is TGTGCCAGCAGCCTTAGCGCGGGTAGCTTAGATACGCAGTATTTT.